One and the same sample provided the 28 T cell receptor beta chains below, sequenced in a study of T cells in Graves' hyperthyroidism and ophthalmopathy. Amplification of TCR beta CDR3 regions used RNA as the template. HTBI primers were the set used in a first-round RT-PCR of the TCR CDR3. One entry per CDR3 protein results from TCRdb running MiXCR on the multiplex PCR reads. This table has fewer than 800,000 distinct CDR3 sequences, roughly 17% appearing once. The sample comprised blood. All receptors derive from a young man with Graves' hyperthyroidism.

This clonotype was detected many times. The chain combines TRBV12-3 or TRBV12-4 with TRBJ2-1; D is possibly TRBD2 (6 bases). The ends were cut back, 5 bases at V and 2 bases at J, with 13 bases in the middle. The CDR3 extends over 15 amino acids. This CDR3 is CASSPGGIPYNEQFF. The DNA of the CDR3 is TGTGCCAGCAGTCCTGGGGGGATCCCCTACAATGAGCAGTTCTTC.

This clonotype has a handful of counts. The chain links TRBV5-5 to TRBJ2-7, with TRBD2 identical over 7 bases. With V trimmed by 5 bases and J by 5 bases, 16 bases remained unmatched. There are 16 residues in the CDR3. CDR1 and CDR2 (germline): SGHKS, YYEKEE (reference sequence). The CDR3 sequence: CASSSYGGSFLNEQYF. The CDR3 coding sequence is TGTGCCAGCAGTTCCTACGGGGGGTCCTTCTTGAACGAGCAGTACTTC.

This clonotype was counted a few times. V usage is TRBV5-1 and J usage is TRBJ2-1; TRBD2 agrees at 15 bases. Germline loops: CDR1 SGHRS, CDR2 YFSETQ. The CDR3 runs 15 residues. The V and J ends lost 3 bases and 10 bases, in that order; junction bases with no gene match: 5. The CDR3 sequence: CASSSGLAGGSEQFF. The CDR3 nucleotides read TGCGCCAGCAGCTCGGGACTAGCGGGAGGATCCGAGCAGTTCTTC. Based on the CDR3 plus reference TRBV5-1 and TRBJ2-1, the full variable domain is KAGVTQTPRYLIKTRGQQVTLSCSPISGHRSVSWYQQTPGQGLQFLFEYFSETQRNKGNFPGRFSGRQFSNSRSEMNVSTLELGDSALYLCASSSGLAGGSEQFFGPGTRLTVL.

This clonotype came up a few times. This chain connects TRBV27 to TRBJ1-6; TRBD1 is a possible D gene (6 bases). This CDR3 has 17 residues. Trimming took off 3 bases at V and 6 bases at J, with 18 bases between the two ends. Germline-derived CDR1 and CDR2 are MNHEY and SMNVEV (reference sequence). The CDR3 sequence is CASSFRQQGVFNSPLHF. The CDR3 nucleotides are TGTGCCAGCAGTTTCCGCCAACAGGGAGTCTTTAATTCACCCCTCCACTTT.

This clonotype appeared a few times. The J gene is TRBJ2-2, the V gene TRBV10-3; 10 nucleotides line up with TRBD2. The V and J ends lost 6 bases and 2 bases, in that order; junction bases with no gene match: 9. The germline gives CDR1 ENHRY, CDR2 SYGVKD. The CDR3 contains 17 residues. The CDR3, as DNA: TGTGCCATCAGCTTAGCGGGAGGAAAACCAAACACCGGGGAGCTGTTTTTT. Its translation is CAISLAGGKPNTGELFF.

Ten or more counts support this clonotype. The chain has TRBV30 and TRBJ1-4; D unclear. Germline loops: CDR1 GTSNPN, CDR2 SVGIG (reference sequence). This CDR3 is built from 13 residues. The germline V and J ends were trimmed by 2 bases and 7 bases, with 11 bases remaining between them. CDR3 nucleotide sequence: TGTGCCTGGAGTAAGGGTCTTGGTGAAAAACTGTTTTTT. Translated, it gives CAWSKGLGEKLFF. The full variable domain, completed using reference TRBV30 and TRBJ1-4, is SQTIHQWPATLVQPVGSPLSLECTVEGTSNPNLYWYRQAAGRGLQLLFYSVGIGQISSEVPQNLSASRPQDRQFILSSKKLLLSDSGFYLCAWSKGLGEKLFFGSGTQLSVL.

The chain couples TRBV10-3 to TRBJ2-1; no firm D call. This CDR3 spans 17 amino acids. The germline V gene has CDR1 ENHRY and CDR2 SYGVKD. Trimming stripped 0 bases from V and 0 bases from J, with 12 bases between. The CDR3 bases are TGTGCCATCAGTGAGTCGGTCTCTTTAAGCTCCTACAATGAGCAGTTCTTC. It is translated as CAISESVSLSSYNEQFF.

There are a few counts of this clonotype. This sequence joins TRBV5-1 and TRBJ2-5; 7 positions match TRBD1. The ends lost 6 bases at V and 1 base at J; junction bases unmatched: 12. CDR1 is SGHRS and CDR2 is YFSETQ in the germline V gene. The CDR3 has 16 residues. The CDR3 region has the DNA TGCGCCAGCACCCCGAACAGGGGTGCGGTCCAAGAGACCCAGTACTTC. Its translation: CASTPNRGAVQETQYF.

For this clonotype: A read error may produce the germline difference seen at one junction end. This sequence joins TRBV28 and TRBJ2-7; 13 bases align to TRBD2. The germline CDR1 and CDR2 sequences are MDHEN and SYDVKM. The CDR3 length is 16 residues. CDR3 sequence reads: CASSQDRTSGSNEQYF. The CDR3 DNA reads TGCGCCAGCAGCCAAGATAGGACTAGCGGGAGCAACGAGCAGTACTTC.

This clonotype was observed many times. The chain has TRBV20-1 and TRBJ2-5; a weak D match, TRBD1 (5 bases). The germline gives CDR1 DFQATT, CDR2 SNEGSKA (reference sequence). V was trimmed by 2 bases and J by 4 bases, leaving 11 bases between them. CDR3 length: 13 residues. The CDR3 reads CSARPPGLETQYF. For the CDR3, the DNA is TGCAGTGCTAGACCCCCAGGGCTAGAGACCCAGTACTTC.

This chain links TRBV12-3 or TRBV12-4 with TRBJ2-5, with 8 bases identical to TRBD2. The trim removed 3 bases at V and 9 bases at J, leaving 6 bases unmatched. This CDR3 has 13 amino acids. The CDR3 DNA is TGTGCCAGCAGTTTCGCGGGAGGAGGGTCCCAGTACTTC. Residues: CASSFAGGGSQYF.

This chain uses TRBV18 with TRBJ1-4; a possible D gene is TRBD1 (6 bases). The CDR3 has 15 amino acids. CDR1 is KGHSH, CDR2 LQKENI, per germline. Trimming pared 0 bases from V and 3 bases from J, leaving 8 bases between. CDR3 sequence (DNA): TGTGCCAGCTCACCACCGGGGACACCTAATGAAAAACTGTTTTTT. Its protein product is CASSPPGTPNEKLFF.

This clonotype was seen repeatedly, ten times or more. The chain combines TRBV7-9 with TRBJ2-1; 8 bases align to TRBD1. V was pared by 5 bases and J by 2 bases, with 5 bases of the junction left unmatched. The CDR3 is 15 residues long. Germline V gene lookup returns CDR1 SEHNR and CDR2 FQNEAQ (reference sequence). The CDR3 reads CASSQTGGTYNEQFF. As DNA, the CDR3 is TGTGCCAGCAGCCAAACAGGGGGAACCTACAATGAGCAGTTCTTC.

This chain links TRBV6-1 with TRBJ2-1, with 8 bases lining up with TRBD2. The trim removed 6 bases at V and 0 bases at J, leaving 7 bases unmatched. This CDR3 comprises 16 residues. CDR1 and CDR2 from the germline V gene are MNHNS and SASEGT. In DNA, the CDR3 is TGTGCCAGCAGACCCCGACTAGCGCTCTCCTACAATGAGCAGTTCTTC. Protein: CASRPRLALSYNEQFF.

Notes on this clonotype: An end of the junction does not agree with germline; a read error may underlie this. The chain has TRBV4-1 and TRBJ2-7; no firm D call. The CDR3 totals 13 residues. Germline V CDR1 and CDR2: MGHRA, YSYEKL. The CDR3 spells CASNQEIFYEQYF. The CDR3 nucleotides read TGCGCCAGCAACCAAGAGATCTTTTACGAGCAGTACTTC.

This clonotype was seen ten or more times. The V call is TRBV9, the J call TRBJ2-5; 11 positions match TRBD2. The CDR3 is made up of 17 amino acids. CDR1 SGDLS and CDR2 YYNGEE come from the germline V gene. Unmatched junction bases numbered 7, after V lost 2 bases and J lost 1 base. The CDR3: CASSVTYSGRAQETQYF. The CDR3 DNA is TGTGCCAGCAGCGTCACTTATAGCGGGAGGGCCCAAGAGACCCAGTACTTC. Drawing the rest from reference TRBV9 and TRBJ2-5, the complete variable domain is DSGVTQTPKHLITATGQRVTLRCSPRSGDLSVYWYQQSLDQGLQFLIQYYNGEERAKGNILERFSAQQFPDLHSELNLSSLELGDSALYFCASSVTYSGRAQETQYFGPGTRLLVL.

This clonotype has a count of ten or more. The rearrangement links TRBV20-1 to TRBJ2-1; 9 bases agree with TRBD2. Looked up from germline, CDR1 is DFQATT and CDR2 is SNEGSKA (reference sequence). J lost 7 bases, V lost 3 bases, and 7 bases had no gene match. The CDR3 is 14 amino acids. The CDR3 region has the DNA TGCAGTGCTAGCCAGCGGGAGGTACGGAATGAGCAGTTCTTC. Its protein is CSASQREVRNEQFF.

The genes are TRBV28 and TRBJ2-2; TRBD1 matches 7 bases. This CDR3 region has 15 residues. CDR1 MDHEN and CDR2 SYDVKM come from the germline V gene. Trimming removed 4 bases from V and 5 bases from J; junction bases left unmatched: 7. The CDR3 is CASSSGTDSTGELFF. The CDR3 bases are TGTGCCAGCAGTTCAGGGACAGATTCGACCGGGGAGCTGTTTTTT.

This clonotype appeared many times. J is TRBJ2-1 and V is TRBV5-1; 9 nucleotides line up with TRBD1. From germline, CDR1 is SGHRS and CDR2 YFSETQ. Unmatched junction bases numbered 10, after V lost 4 bases and J lost 5 bases. The CDR3 has 16 amino acids. The CDR3 sequence is CASSEFTGTGHNEQFF. The CDR3 DNA reads TGCGCCAGCAGCGAATTTACCGGGACAGGGCACAATGAGCAGTTCTTC.

In this sample, this clonotype turned up a few times. J is TRBJ1-5 and V is TRBV30; no firm D call. The germline V gene has CDR1 GTSNPN and CDR2 SVGIG (reference sequence). The V end lost 2 bases, the J end lost 3 bases, and 8 bases lay between the germline ends. This CDR3 region has 13 residues. The CDR3 DNA is TGTGCCTGGAGTAACCAGAACAATCAGCCCCAGCATTTT. Translated, it gives CAWSNQNNQPQHF.

This clonotype was counted between two and nine times. This sequence joins TRBV24-1 and TRBJ2-2, with D perhaps matching TRBD1 or TRBD2 (5 bases each). The CDR3 length is 15 residues. The germline CDR1 and CDR2 sequences are KGHDR and SFDVKD. V dropped 2 bases and J dropped 8 bases, with 14 bases sitting between them. The CDR3 here is CATSDWGRSPGELFF. The CDR3 DNA sequence: TGTGCCACCAGTGATTGGGGACGTTCACCGGGGGAGCTGTTTTTT.

This clonotype was observed a handful of times. V and J are TRBV20-1 and TRBJ2-3; 10 positions agree with TRBD2. CDR3 length: 19 amino acids. The germline gives CDR1 DFQATT, CDR2 SNEGSKA (reference sequence). Trimming at V came to 6 bases and at J to 4 bases, leaving 22 bases not matched to a gene. CDR3 bases: TGCAGTGCACTCGGGGGGGAGCGGGAGGGGGCCACTAAGTCAGATACGCAGTATTTT. Translating it yields CSALGGEREGATKSDTQYF.

This clonotype was counted a few times. This chain joins TRBV29-1 and TRBJ2-2; D is tentatively TRBD1 or TRBD2 (5 bases each). The CDR3 consists of 15 residues. Germline V lookup: CDR1 SQVTM, CDR2 ANQGSEA. V was trimmed by 7 bases and J by 3 bases, leaving 18 bases between them. As DNA, the CDR3 is TGCAGCGCTGTAGGGACGGAGACTTACACCGGGGAGCTGTTTTTT. It codes for CSAVGTETYTGELFF.

Turning to this clonotype: This may be a read error, as it is one base from a much larger clone. This chain links TRBV7-2 with TRBJ2-7; 12 bases align to TRBD2. The CDR3 is 16 amino acids. Per germline, CDR1 SGHTA and CDR2 FQGNSA. The ends lost 6 bases at V and 7 bases at J; junction bases unmatched: 13. DNA of the CDR3: TGTGCCAGCAGAGCGGGACTAGCGGGCCAGGAAGTTGAGCAGTACTTC. It yields the protein CASRAGLAGQEVEQYF.

This clonotype was seen at least ten times. The rearrangement joins TRBV6-1 to TRBJ1-1, with D possibly TRBD1 on 6 matching bases. Germline V gives CDR1 MNHNS, CDR2 SASEGT. The ends were cut back, 7 bases at V and 0 bases at J, with 12 bases in the middle. This CDR3 contains 14 residues. The CDR3 bases are TGTGCCAGCACTCATCAGGGGTTGAACACTGAAGCTTTCTTT. It specifies CASTHQGLNTEAFF.

Ten or more counts support this clonotype. The chain is built from TRBV20-1 and TRBJ2-5; D might be TRBD1 or TRBD2, each matching 5 bases. Germline V gene data show CDR1 as DFQATT and CDR2 as SNEGSKA (reference sequence). The CDR3 runs to 14 residues. Trimming removed 6 bases at V and 5 bases at J, with 19 bases between. In DNA form, the CDR3 reads TGCAGTGCCCCGAGGGGCTACACGGGGGAGACCCAGTACTTC. It yields the protein CSAPRGYTGETQYF.

This clonotype was seen a few times. The V and J genes are TRBV7-3 and TRBJ2-1; D is possibly TRBD1 (5 bases). This CDR3 comprises 13 residues. V dropped 5 bases and J dropped 9 bases, with 14 bases sitting between them. Per germline, CDR1 SGHTA and CDR2 FQGTGA. DNA of the CDR3: TGTGCCAGCAGCGTCAATTGGGGCGGTGAGCAGTTCTTC. It translates to CASSVNWGGEQFF.

This clonotype has more than one count but fewer than ten. The V and J genes are TRBV5-6 and TRBJ2-6; 7 bases are a match to TRBD1. This CDR3 has 16 residues. Germline-derived CDR1 and CDR2 are SGHDT and YYEEEE. V trimming: 3 bases; J trimming: 2 bases; junction bases outside the gene matches: 5. As DNA, the CDR3 is TGTGCCAGCAGCTCTCGAGACAGGGCTGGGGCCAACGTCCTGACTTTC. Protein product: CASSSRDRAGANVLTF. The variable domain in full, completed from reference TRBV5-6 and TRBJ2-6, reads DAGVTQSPTHLIKTRGQQVTLRCSPKSGHDTVSWYQQALGQGPQFIFQYYEEEERQRGNFPDRFSGHQFPNYSSELNVNALLLGDSALYLCASSSRDRAGANVLTFGAGSRLTVL.